This entry lists 14 T cell receptor beta chains sequenced from one sample in a study of blood T cell repertoires in COVID-19. TCRdb's table, derived via immunoSEQ multiplex PCR, lists solely in-frame clones and lacks some. This sample has approximately 150,000 clones, with about nine tenths found just once. The sequenced sample consisted of peripheral blood. The receptor set was obtained from a woman aged 45-60 years with acute or convalescent COVID-19.

The chain recombines TRBV9 with TRBJ1-4, with 9 bases identical to TRBD1. J gave up 4 bases and V 2 bases, and 3 bases lay outside the gene matches. Germline values: CDR1 SGDLS, CDR2 YYNGEE. The CDR3 runs 15 residues. Here the CDR3 DNA reads TGTGCCAGCAGCGTTTGGACAGGGGTTAATGAAAAACTGTTTTTT. Its translation: CASSVWTGVNEKLFF.

The CDR3 sequence is CASSYGLTEAFF. CDR3 DNA: TGTGCCAGCAGCTATGGACTTACTGAAGCTTTCTTT. V and J are TRBV5-6 and TRBJ1-1; D is uncertain. This CDR3 is 12 amino acids long. The V end was cut by 3 bases, the J end by 5 bases, with 8 bases between. Germline V CDR1 and CDR2: SGHDT, YYEEEE.

The CDR3 protein is CASSEAGGPADTQYF. DNA for the CDR3: TGCGCCAGCAGCGAGGCGGGGGGGCCCGCAGATACGCAGTATTTT. The chain carries TRBV5-1 and TRBJ2-3, with TRBD2 matching 9 bases. The V and J ends lost 4 bases and 4 bases, in that order; junction bases with no gene match: 7. The CDR3 contains 15 residues. Germline CDR1 SGHRS, CDR2 YFSETQ.

The chain has TRBV30 and TRBJ2-6; no definite D call. The V and J ends lost 8 bases and 0 bases respectively, with 8 bases between them. Germline CDR1 GTSNPN, CDR2 SVGIG (reference sequence). The CDR3 consists of 13 residues. The CDR3 nucleotides read TGTGCCGTACAGCTCTCTGGGGCCAACGTCCTGACTTTC. This translates into CAVQLSGANVLTF.

This clone was detected only a few times. The J gene is TRBJ1-1, the V gene TRBV2; tentatively, D is TRBD1 (5 bases). The CDR3 is made up of 13 amino acids. Germline V gene data show CDR1 as SNHLY and CDR2 as FYNNEI. Trimming removed 2 bases at V and 1 base at J, with 5 bases between. The CDR3 protein is CASSEQGNTEAFF. The CDR3 region has the DNA TGTGCCAGCAGTGAACAGGGGAACACTGAAGCTTTCTTT.

The V call is TRBV4-1, the J call TRBJ2-4, with TRBD2 identical over 12 bases. V lost 1 base, J lost 4 bases, and 8 bases stayed unmatched. The CDR3 spans 18 residues. CDR1 and CDR2 (germline): MGHRA, YSYEKL. CDR3 amino acids: CASSQGPLAGGLKNIQYF. The DNA of the CDR3 is TGCGCCAGCAGCCAAGGCCCCCTAGCGGGGGGGCTGAAAAACATTCAGTACTTC.

The rearrangement links TRBV9 to TRBJ2-5, with 8 bases lining up with TRBD2. Germline V lookup: CDR1 SGDLS, CDR2 YYNGEE. Trimming removed 0 bases from V and 1 base from J; junction bases left unmatched: 5. The CDR3 has 16 amino acids. The CDR3 nucleotides are TGTGCCAGCAGCGTAGTGTCTCGGGGGGGCCAAGAGACCCAGTACTTC. Its protein is CASSVVSRGGQETQYF.

This clone was found once. The V gene is TRBV5-1, the J gene TRBJ2-1, with D tentatively TRBD1 (6 bases). Looked up from germline, CDR1 is SGHRS and CDR2 is YFSETQ. The CDR3 consists of 15 residues. V was clipped by 4 bases and J by 0 bases, with 11 bases between them. CDR3 nucleotides: TGCGCCAGCAGCCTGGGGGCCAGCTCCTACAATGAGCAGTTCTTC. Its translation is CASSLGASSYNEQFF.

The CDR3 nucleotides read TGTGCCAGTAGTATTCGAGTGGGAGGGCGGAACACCGGGGAGCTGTTTTTT. Its protein is CASSIRVGGRNTGELFF. The chain employs TRBV19 and TRBJ2-2, with 7 bases lining up with TRBD2. This CDR3 has 17 amino acids. V shed 3 bases, J shed 1 base, and the junction held 8 bases outside the gene matches. In germline, CDR1 is LNHDA, CDR2 SQIVND (reference sequence).

The V gene is TRBV27, the J gene TRBJ1-1; no clear D. The V gene's germline CDR1 is MNHEY and CDR2 SMNVEV (reference sequence). This CDR3 has 14 residues. Deletions cut 5 bases from V and 3 bases from J, with 13 bases between. CDR3: CASSPLQVYTEAFF. The CDR3 region has the DNA TGTGCCAGCAGTCCCCTCCAGGTTTACACTGAAGCTTTCTTT.

Here the CDR3 DNA reads TGTGCCAGCAGTGACGGACTAGCGGGGTACAATGAGCAGTTCTTC. This sequence encodes CASSDGLAGYNEQFF. The chain carries TRBV6-6 and TRBJ2-1; 12 positions match TRBD2. Trimming removed 5 bases from V and 4 bases from J; junction bases left unmatched: 3. Germline CDR1 MNHNY, CDR2 SVGAGI (reference sequence). The CDR3 runs to 15 residues.

The chain uses TRBV6-1 and TRBJ2-7, with 8 bases aligning to TRBD1. Germline lookup yields CDR1 MNHNS and CDR2 SASEGT. The CDR3 sequence is 14 residues long. V gave up 1 base and J gave up 3 bases; unmatched junction bases: 2. The CDR3 DNA reads as TGTGCCAGCAGTGAAGTGGGACAGGTCTACGAGCAGTACTTC. This codes for CASSEVGQVYEQYF.

The J gene is TRBJ2-7, the V gene TRBV30, with D uncertain. The V gene's germline CDR1 is GTSNPN and CDR2 SVGIG (reference sequence). CDR3 length equals 14 residues. V dropped 6 bases and J dropped 4 bases, with 19 bases sitting between them. The DNA of the CDR3 is TGTGCCTGTACCGGAGCCGACCGGCTATACGAGCAGTACTTC. Residues: CACTGADRLYEQYF.

This clone was counted between two and nine times. The genes are TRBV19 and TRBJ1-5; D call uncertain. V lost 1 base and J 2 bases, leaving 9 bases between the germline ends. Per the germline V gene, CDR1 is LNHDA and CDR2 is SQIVND (reference sequence). This CDR3 region has 15 residues. The DNA for the CDR3 is TGTGCCAGTAGTATAGCCGGTACGGGCAATCAGCCCCAGCATTTT. Protein product: CASSIAGTGNQPQHF.